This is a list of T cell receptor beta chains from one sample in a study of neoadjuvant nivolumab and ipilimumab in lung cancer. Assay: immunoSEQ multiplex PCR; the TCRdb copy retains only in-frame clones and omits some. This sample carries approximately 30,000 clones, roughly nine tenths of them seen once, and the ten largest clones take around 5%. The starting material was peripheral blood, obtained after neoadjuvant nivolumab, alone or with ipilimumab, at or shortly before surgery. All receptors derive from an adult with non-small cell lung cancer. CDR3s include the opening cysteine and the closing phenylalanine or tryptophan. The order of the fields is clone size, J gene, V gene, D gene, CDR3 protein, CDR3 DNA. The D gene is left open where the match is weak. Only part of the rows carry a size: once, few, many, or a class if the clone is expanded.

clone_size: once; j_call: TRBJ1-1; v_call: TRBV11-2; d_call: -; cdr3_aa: CASSSSGGWTEAFF; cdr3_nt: TGTGCCAGCAGCTCATCCGGGGGATGGACTGAAGCTTTCTTT
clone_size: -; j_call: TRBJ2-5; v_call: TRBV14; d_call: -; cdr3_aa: CASSQESRGETQYF; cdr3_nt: TGTGCCAGCAGCCAAGAAAGTCGGGGGGAGACCCAGTACTTC
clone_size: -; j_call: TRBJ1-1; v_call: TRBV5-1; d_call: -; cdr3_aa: CASRPSGGGPSEAFF; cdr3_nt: TGCGCCAGCAGGCCCTCTGGGGGGGGTCCCTCTGAAGCTTTCTTT
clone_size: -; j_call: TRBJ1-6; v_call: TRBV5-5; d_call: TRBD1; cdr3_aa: CASSWDRGNSPLHF; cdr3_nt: TGTGCCAGCAGCTGGGACAGGGGAAACTCACCCCTCCACTTT
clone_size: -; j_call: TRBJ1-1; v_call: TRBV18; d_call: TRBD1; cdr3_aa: CASSPGTGNSEAFF; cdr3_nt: TGTGCCAGCTCACCAGGGACAGGGAACAGTGAAGCTTTCTTT
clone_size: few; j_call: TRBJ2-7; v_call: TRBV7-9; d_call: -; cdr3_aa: CASSLSGTGEQYF; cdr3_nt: TGTGCCAGCAGCTTAAGTGGGACCGGCGAGCAGTACTTC
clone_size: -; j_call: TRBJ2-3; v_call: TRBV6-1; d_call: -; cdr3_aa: CASSGGDGRTDTQYF; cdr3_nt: TGTGCCAGCAGTGGGGGGGACGGACGCACAGATACGCAGTATTTT
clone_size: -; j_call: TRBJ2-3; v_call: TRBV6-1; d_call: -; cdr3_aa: CASSLGDVTDTQYF; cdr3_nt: TGTGCCAGCAGTCTTGGGGACGTGACAGATACGCAGTATTTT
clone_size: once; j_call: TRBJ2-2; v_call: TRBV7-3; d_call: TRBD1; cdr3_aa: CATRLTGDTGELFF; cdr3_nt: TGTGCCACCAGACTGACAGGGGACACCGGGGAGCTGTTTTTT
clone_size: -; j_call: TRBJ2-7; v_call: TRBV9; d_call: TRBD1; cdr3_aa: CASSGGQGLGYEQYF; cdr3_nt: TGTGCCAGCAGTGGGGGACAGGGTTTAGGCTACGAGCAGTACTTC
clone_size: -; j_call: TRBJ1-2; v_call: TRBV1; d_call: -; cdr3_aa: CTSSQVRGAWSYGYTF; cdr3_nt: TGCACCAGCAGCCAAGTACGGGGGGCCTGGAGCTATGGCTACACCTTC
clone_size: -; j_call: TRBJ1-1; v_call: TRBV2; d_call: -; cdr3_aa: CARENGEHAGVDFF; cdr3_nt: TGTGCCAGGGAAAACGGGGAACACGCGGGTGTTGATTTCTTT
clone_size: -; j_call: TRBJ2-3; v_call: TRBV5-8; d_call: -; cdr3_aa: CASSSQVSEVDTQYF; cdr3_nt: TGTGCCAGCAGCTCACAGGTCTCGGAGGTAGATACGCAGTATTTT
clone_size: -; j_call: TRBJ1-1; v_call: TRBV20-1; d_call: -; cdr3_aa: CSAIKNTEAFF; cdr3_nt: TGCAGTGCCATCAAGAACACTGAAGCTTTCTTT
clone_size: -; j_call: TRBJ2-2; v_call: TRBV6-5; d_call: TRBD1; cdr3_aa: CASRSTGAGELFF; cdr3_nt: TGTGCCAGCAGGTCGACAGGGGCCGGGGAGCTGTTTTTT
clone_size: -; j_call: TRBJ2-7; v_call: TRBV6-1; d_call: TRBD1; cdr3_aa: CASSEGPGTAYEQYF; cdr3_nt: TGTGCCAGCAGTGAAGGCCCCGGGACAGCATACGAGCAGTACTTC
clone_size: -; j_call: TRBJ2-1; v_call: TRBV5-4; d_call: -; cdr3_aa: CASSLGGFDNEQFF; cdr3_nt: TGTGCCAGCAGCTTGGGGGGGTTCGACAATGAGCAGTTCTTC
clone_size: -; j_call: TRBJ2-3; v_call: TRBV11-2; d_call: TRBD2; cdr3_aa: CASSLVAGGVDTQYF; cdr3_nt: TGTGCCAGCAGCTTAGTAGCGGGGGGCGTGGATACGCAGTATTTT
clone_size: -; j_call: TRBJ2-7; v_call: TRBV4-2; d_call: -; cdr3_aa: CASSQERAQSYEQYF; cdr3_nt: TGTGCCAGCAGCCAAGAAAGGGCACAGAGCTACGAGCAGTACTTC
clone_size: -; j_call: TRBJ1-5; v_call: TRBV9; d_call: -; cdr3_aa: CASSVGPDQPQHF; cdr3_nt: TGTGCCAGCAGCGTAGGCCCCGATCAGCCCCAGCATTTT
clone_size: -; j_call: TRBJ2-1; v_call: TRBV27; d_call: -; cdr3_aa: CASSTPTRKSYNEQFF; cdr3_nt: TGTGCCAGCAGTACCCCCACTAGAAAGTCCTACAATGAGCAGTTCTTC
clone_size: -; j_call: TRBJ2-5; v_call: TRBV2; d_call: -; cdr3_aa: CASSERGVQGPGTQYF; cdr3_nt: TGTGCCAGCAGTGAAAGGGGGGTACAGGGCCCGGGGACCCAGTACTTC
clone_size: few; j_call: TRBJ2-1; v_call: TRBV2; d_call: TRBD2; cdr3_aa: CASSASVSGAYNEQFF; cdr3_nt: TGTGCCAGCAGTGCCTCCGTTAGCGGGGCCTACAATGAGCAGTTCTTC
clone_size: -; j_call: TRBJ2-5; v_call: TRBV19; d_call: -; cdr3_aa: CASSSGGTKETQYF; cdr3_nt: TGTGCCAGTAGTTCCGGTGGGACAAAAGAGACCCAGTACTTC
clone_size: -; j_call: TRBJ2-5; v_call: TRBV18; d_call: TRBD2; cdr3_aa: CASSPPLAGETQYF; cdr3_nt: TGTGCCAGCTCACCACCTCTAGCGGGAGAGACCCAGTACTTC
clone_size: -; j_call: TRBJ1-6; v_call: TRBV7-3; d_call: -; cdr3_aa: CASSLTGSSPLHF; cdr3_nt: TGTGCCAGCAGCTTAACGGGTAGCTCACCCCTCCACTTT
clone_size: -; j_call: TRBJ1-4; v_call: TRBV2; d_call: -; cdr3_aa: CASSEARKLFF; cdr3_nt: TGTGCCAGCAGTGAAGCTAGAAAACTGTTTTTT
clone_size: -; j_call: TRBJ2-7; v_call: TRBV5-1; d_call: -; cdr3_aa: CASSLGLASSYEQYF; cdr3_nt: TGCGCCAGCAGCTTGGGTCTGGCAAGCTCCTACGAGCAGTACTTC
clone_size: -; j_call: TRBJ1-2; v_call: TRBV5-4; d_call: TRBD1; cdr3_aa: CASSLRGTGRRANYGYTF; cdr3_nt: TGTGCCAGCAGCCTGCGCGGGACAGGGCGGAGAGCTAACTATGGCTACACCTTC
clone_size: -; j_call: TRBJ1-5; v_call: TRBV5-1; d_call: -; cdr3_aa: CASRAEGGNQPQHF; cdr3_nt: TGCGCCAGCCGGGCCGAGGGGGGCAATCAGCCCCAGCATTTT
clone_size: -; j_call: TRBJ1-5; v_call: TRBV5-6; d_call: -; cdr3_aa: CASSLLSGYSNQPQHF; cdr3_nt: TGTGCCAGCAGCTTGTTATCCGGGTATAGCAATCAGCCCCAGCATTTT
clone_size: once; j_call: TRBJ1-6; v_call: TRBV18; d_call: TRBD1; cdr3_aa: CASSFQGANDNSPLHF; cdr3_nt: TGTGCCAGCTCATTCCAGGGGGCGAACGATAATTCACCCCTCCACTTT
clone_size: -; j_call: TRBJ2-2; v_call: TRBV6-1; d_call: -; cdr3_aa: CASSLGTGELFF; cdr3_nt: TGTGCCAGCAGTTTAGGCACCGGGGAGCTGTTTTTT
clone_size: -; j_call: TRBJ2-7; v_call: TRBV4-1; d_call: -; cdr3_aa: CASSQDHGGRQGEQYF; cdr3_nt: TGCGCCAGCAGCCAAGATCACGGGGGGCGACAGGGCGAGCAGTACTTC
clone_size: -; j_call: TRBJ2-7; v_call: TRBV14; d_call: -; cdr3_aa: CASSRDTTYEQYF; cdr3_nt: TGTGCCAGCAGCCGGGACACAACCTACGAGCAGTACTTC
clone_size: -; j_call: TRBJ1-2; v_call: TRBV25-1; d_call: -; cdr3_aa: CASSAPGGSYGYTF; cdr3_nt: TGTGCCAGCAGTGCTCCGGGGGGCAGCTATGGCTACACCTTC